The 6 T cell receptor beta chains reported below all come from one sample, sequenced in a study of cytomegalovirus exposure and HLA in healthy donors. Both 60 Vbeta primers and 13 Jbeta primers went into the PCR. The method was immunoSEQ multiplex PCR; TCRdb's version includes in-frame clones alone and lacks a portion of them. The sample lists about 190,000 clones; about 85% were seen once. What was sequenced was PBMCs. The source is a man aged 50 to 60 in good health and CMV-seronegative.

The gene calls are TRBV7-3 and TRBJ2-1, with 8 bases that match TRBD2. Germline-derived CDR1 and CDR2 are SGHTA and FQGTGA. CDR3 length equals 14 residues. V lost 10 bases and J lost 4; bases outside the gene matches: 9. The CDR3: CATKVAGLYNEQFF. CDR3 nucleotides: TGTGCCACTAAAGTAGCGGGGCTTTACAATGAGCAGTTCTTC. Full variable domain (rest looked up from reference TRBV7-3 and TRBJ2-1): GAGVSQTPSNKVTEKGKYVELRCDPISGHTALYWYRQSLGQGPEFLIYFQGTGAADDSGLPNDRFFAVRPEGSVSTLKIQRTERGDSAVYLCATKVAGLYNEQFFGPGTRLTVL.

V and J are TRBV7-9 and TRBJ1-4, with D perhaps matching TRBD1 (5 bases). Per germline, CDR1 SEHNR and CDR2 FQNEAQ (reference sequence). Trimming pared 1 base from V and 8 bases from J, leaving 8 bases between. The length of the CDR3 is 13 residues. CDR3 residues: CASSLGGEEKLFF. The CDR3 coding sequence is TGTGCCAGCAGCTTAGGGGGGGAGGAAAAACTGTTTTTT.

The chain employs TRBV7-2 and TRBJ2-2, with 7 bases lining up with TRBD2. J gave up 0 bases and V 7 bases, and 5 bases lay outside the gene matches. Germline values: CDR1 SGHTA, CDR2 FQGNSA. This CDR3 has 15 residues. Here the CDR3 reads CASMRGFANTGELFF. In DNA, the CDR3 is TGTGCCAGCATGCGGGGGTTCGCGAACACCGGGGAGCTGTTTTTT.

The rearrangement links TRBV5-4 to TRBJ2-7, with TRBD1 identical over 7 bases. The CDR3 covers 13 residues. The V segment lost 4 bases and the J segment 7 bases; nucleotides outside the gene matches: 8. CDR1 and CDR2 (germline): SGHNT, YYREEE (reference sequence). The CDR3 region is CASSPGQRFEQYF. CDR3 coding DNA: TGTGCCAGCAGCCCGGGACAGAGATTTGAGCAGTACTTC.

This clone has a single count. CDR3 sequence: CASGRPSSGNTIYF. CDR3 sequence (DNA): TGTGCTAGTGGGCGTCCCTCCTCTGGAAACACCATATATTTT. The chain combines TRBV12-5 with TRBJ1-3; D gene unclear. The V gene lost 6 bases and the J gene lost 0 bases, with 9 bases spanning the gap. CDR1 and CDR2 (germline): LGHNT, FRNRAP. The CDR3 runs 14 residues. Based on the CDR3 plus reference TRBV12-5 and TRBJ1-3, the full variable domain is DARVTQTPRHKVTEMGQEVTMRCQPILGHNTVFWYRQTMMQGLELLAYFRNRAPLDDSGMPKDRFSAEMPDATLATLKIQPSEPRDSAVYFCASGRPSSGNTIYFGEGSWLTVV.

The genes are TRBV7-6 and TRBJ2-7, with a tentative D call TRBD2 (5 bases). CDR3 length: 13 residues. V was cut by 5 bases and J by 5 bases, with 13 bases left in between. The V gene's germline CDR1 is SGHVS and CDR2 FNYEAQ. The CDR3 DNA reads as TGTGCCAGCAGCCCCGTCGCAGCGGACGAGCAGTACTTC. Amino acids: CASSPVAADEQYF.